This T cell receptor beta chain was identified during a study of cytomegalovirus exposure and HLA in healthy donors. Study at large: An analysis done earlier identified roughly 120 million unique TCR beta sequences from approximately 170 million T cells. Study findings and constraints: The availability of immune exposure information extended only to CMV serostatus. Presence/absence analyses rested on an assumption that sequencing depth was roughly uniform across donors. The study designated 150 or so TCR beta chains cytomegalovirus-associated.

The germline V and J ends were trimmed by 6 bases and 3 bases, with 15 bases remaining between them. Looked up from germline, CDR1 is MDHEN and CDR2 is SYDVKM. The CDR3 length is 14 residues. PCR employed 60 Vbeta and 13 Jbeta primers. Produced via immunoSEQ multiplex PCR; TCRdb's table is partial and in-frame only. The table has about 140,000 clones, about 75% seen once; the top ten hold 11%. Turning to this clone: Its antigen is not known.

The clonotype originates from a man aged 18 to 30 in good health and CMV-seropositive. This sequence joins TRBV28 and TRBJ2-7, with D tentatively TRBD2 (5 bases). Sequencing was performed on PBMCs. The CDR3 region has the DNA TGTGCCAGCAGCAAGACGAGGGCCAACTACGAGCAGTACTTC. Encoded protein: CASSKTRANYEQYF.